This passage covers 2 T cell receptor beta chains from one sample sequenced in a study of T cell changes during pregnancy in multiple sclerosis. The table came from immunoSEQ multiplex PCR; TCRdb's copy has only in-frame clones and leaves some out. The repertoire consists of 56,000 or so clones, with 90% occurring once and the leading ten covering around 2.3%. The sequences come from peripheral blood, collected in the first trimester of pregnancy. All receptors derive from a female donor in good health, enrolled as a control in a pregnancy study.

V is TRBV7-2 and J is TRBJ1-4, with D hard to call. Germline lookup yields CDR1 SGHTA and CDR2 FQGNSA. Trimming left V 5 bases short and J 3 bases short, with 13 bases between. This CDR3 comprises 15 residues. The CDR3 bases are TGTGCCAGCAGCCCTGGAGGGTGGGCTAATGAAAAACTGTTTTTT. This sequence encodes CASSPGGWANEKLFF. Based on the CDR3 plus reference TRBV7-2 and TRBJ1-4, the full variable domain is GAGVSQSPSNKVTEKGKDVELRCDPISGHTALYWYRQSLGQGLEFLIYFQGNSAPDKSGLPSDRFSAERTGGSVSTLTIQRTQQEDSAVYLCASSPGGWANEKLFFGSGTQLSVL.

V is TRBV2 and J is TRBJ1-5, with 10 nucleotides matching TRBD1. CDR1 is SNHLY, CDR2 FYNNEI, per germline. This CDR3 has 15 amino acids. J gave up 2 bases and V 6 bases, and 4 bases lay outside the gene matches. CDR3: CASRVGTGGNQPQHF. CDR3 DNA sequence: TGTGCCAGCAGGGTCGGGACAGGGGGCAATCAGCCCCAGCATTTT.